This T cell receptor beta chain was obtained from a study of blood T cell repertoires in COVID-19 (TCRdb year 2020). Looking at the study overall: The collaborator samples originated in the United States, Italy and Spain and spanned the acute and convalescent phases of COVID-19. Where available, HLA class I and class II types were taken from metadata supplied by the sample provider and were not determined by assay-based typing. The repertoires were made available in a free public database intended to serve as a resource for research on the immune response to SARS-CoV-2. Samples came from the ongoing ImmuneRACE study (first 160 participants) plus 1,254 subjects from 6 global collaborators. The sample metadata nearly always contained a de-identified subject ID, COVID-19 status, age in years and sex. The material from the prospective study consisted of cDNA or gDNA derived from T cells, B-cell-depleted T cells, or PBMCs. Deeply sampled blood TCRbeta repertoires from subjects exposed to, actively infected with, or recovered from COVID-19 were included in the dataset. The full study reports these points: The quantity of clinical and demographic metadata differed by source and by participant and was supplied without curation.

The immunoSEQ Assay, a bias-controlled multiplex PCR, was used to amplify TCRbeta CDR3 regions from genomic DNA. Regarding the original processing steps: Nucleated cell counts per sample were estimated from amplification of reference gene primers within the assay. Sequence reads were collapsed and filtered to measure the absolute abundance of every unique TCRbeta CDR3 rearrangement. For each sample, productive Simpson clonality was calculated by taking the square root of Simpson's diversity index across productive rearrangements. TCRdb took this table from immuneACCESS and kept in-frame rearrangements with V and J called. Such tables lack part of the clones; where checked against another copy, unresolved V genes explain under half of the gap, and the rest is unexplained. The V and J calls and clone size are taken from that table; D and trimming were inferred from the DNA. This sample has approximately 210,000 clones in its table, and roughly four fifths of those were observed once. Approximately 12% of the sample is held by the ten biggest clonotypes.

Of note for this clone: Its cognate antigen has yet to be identified. Germline and junction disagree at one end, which may indicate a read error.

The germline V gene provides CDR1 SGHRS and CDR2 YFSETQ. Counted from cysteine to phenylalanine, this CDR3 has 14 amino acids. The entry retains the CDR3 DNA only, 42 bases that are in frame from base 1. Collaborating institutions collected whole blood in K2EDTA tubes following their own protocols. For TCRbeta analysis, collaborators shipped samples in one of three forms: frozen whole blood, isolated PBMCs, or DNA extracted from either of those sample types. This receptor chain uses TRBV5-1 and TRBJ2-1; TRBD2 might be the D gene, on 7 matching bases. The receptor was isolated from a woman aged 35 to 49 with acute or convalescent COVID-19. What was sequenced was peripheral blood. The nucleotide sequence reads TGCGCCAGCTGCTTGGTTGGGGGGGCGGGGGAGCAGTTCTTC. It is translated as CASCLVGGAGEQFF.